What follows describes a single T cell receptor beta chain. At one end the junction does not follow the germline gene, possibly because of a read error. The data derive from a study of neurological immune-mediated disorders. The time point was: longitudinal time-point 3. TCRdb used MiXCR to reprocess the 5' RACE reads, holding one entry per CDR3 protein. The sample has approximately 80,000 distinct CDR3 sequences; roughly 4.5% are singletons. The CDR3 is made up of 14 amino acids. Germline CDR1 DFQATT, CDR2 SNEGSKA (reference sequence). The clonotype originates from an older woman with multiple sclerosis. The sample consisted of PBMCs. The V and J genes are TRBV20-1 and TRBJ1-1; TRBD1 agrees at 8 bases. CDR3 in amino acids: CSDIDRGENTEALF. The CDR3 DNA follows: TGCAGTGATATTGACAGGGGTGAGAACACTGAAGCTTTATTT.